Listed below are T cell receptor beta chains from one sample, sequenced in a study of T cell changes during pregnancy in multiple sclerosis. Only in-frame clones appear in the TCRdb table, and some are missing; sequencing was by immunoSEQ multiplex PCR. The sample has about 39,000 clones, roughly nine tenths seen once. The input for sequencing was CD4+ T cells from peripheral blood mononuclear cells, taken in the first trimester of pregnancy. The receptors derive from a female donor in good health, enrolled as a control in a pregnancy study. Each CDR3 is given with its conserved first and last residue. D genes are given only for firm matches. Only part of the rows carry a size: once, few, many, or a class if the clone is expanded.

CDR3 length,J gene,V gene,D gene,clone size,CDR3 protein,CDR3 DNA
13,TRBJ1-1,TRBV7-9,NA,NA,CASSLWGDLVAFF,TGTGCCAGCAGCTTATGGGGGGACTTGGTGGCTTTCTTT
17,TRBJ2-3,TRBV9,TRBD2,NA,CASSVRPLAASTDTQYF,TGTGCCAGCAGCGTTCGTCCTCTAGCGGCTAGCACAGATACGCAGTATTTT
16,TRBJ2-2,TRBV4-3,NA,NA,CASSPHNRFNTGELFF,TGCGCCAGCAGCCCCCATAACAGGTTTAACACCGGGGAGCTGTTTTTT
15,TRBJ2-5,TRBV10-3,TRBD1,once,CAISGRDRGPETQYF,TGTGCCATCAGTGGGAGGGACAGGGGGCCGGAGACCCAGTACTTC
15,TRBJ1-4,TRBV5-6,TRBD1,NA,CASSLATGGGEKLFF,TGTGCCAGCAGCTTGGCCACAGGGGGAGGGGAAAAACTGTTTTTT
14,TRBJ1-2,TRBV7-2,NA,NA,CASSLAVANYGYTF,TGTGCCAGCAGCTTAGCGGTAGCTAACTATGGCTACACCTTC
13,TRBJ1-2,TRBV19,NA,few,CASSAAGGEGYTF,TGTGCCAGTAGCGCGGCGGGGGGCGAAGGCTACACCTTC
14,TRBJ1-1,TRBV2,NA,NA,CASSWDTTLPEAFF,TGTGCCAGCAGTTGGGACACGACCCTCCCTGAAGCTTTCTTT
13,TRBJ2-3,TRBV11-3,NA,NA,CASSLWAVDTQYF,TGTGCCAGCAGCTTATGGGCAGTAGATACGCAGTATTTT
17,TRBJ2-3,TRBV4-3,NA,NA,CASSQDLRQSRTDTQYF,TGCGCCAGCAGCCAAGATCTTAGACAGAGTCGCACAGATACGCAGTATTTT
13,TRBJ2-7,TRBV10-3,NA,few,CAIKWAMGAEQYF,TGTGCCATCAAATGGGCCATGGGGGCGGAGCAGTACTTC
17,TRBJ1-2,TRBV5-1,TRBD1,NA,CASSSGGRGDTNYGYTF,TGCGCCAGCAGCTCTGGTGGCAGGGGGGATACTAACTATGGCTACACCTTC
17,TRBJ1-3,TRBV10-3,TRBD1,NA,CASSGGVNTISGNTIYF,TGTGCCTCGTCAGGGGGCGTAAACACGATCTCTGGAAACACCATATATTTT
15,TRBJ1-2,TRBV6-4,TRBD1,NA,CASSDGTGGVYGYTF,TGTGCCAGCAGTGACGGGACAGGGGGCGTCTATGGCTACACCTTC